This TCR beta chain was retrieved from a study of blood T cell repertoires in COVID-19. The wider study: Donors in the United States, Italy and Spain gave samples during acute or convalescent COVID-19. T cells, B-cell-depleted T cells, or PBMCs supplied cDNA or gDNA.

The V gene's germline CDR1 is MGHRA and CDR2 YSYEKL. This CDR3 region has 17 residues. The V gene end was trimmed by 4 bases and the J gene end by 6 bases; junction bases not matched to a gene: 9. In the source study's methods: Estimated nucleated cell counts came from reference gene primer amplification. Assay used: immunoSEQ multiplex PCR; TCRdb lists only in-frame clones, some missing. V and J calls and clone size come straight from that table; D and trimming were deduced from the DNA. The sample includes fewer than 600,000 clones, about 88% of them seen just once. It was during active infection that Seattle patients were enrolled and then longitudinally followed.

The chain uses TRBV4-1 and TRBJ2-2; 12 nucleotides agree with TRBD2. The clonotype originates from a man aged 18 to 29 with COVID-19, enrolled during active disease. The source material was peripheral blood. For the CDR3, the DNA is TGCGCCAGCAGCCCGTTTCCGACTAGCGGGAGTGCCGGGGAGCTGTTTTTT. Its translation is CASSPFPTSGSAGELFF.